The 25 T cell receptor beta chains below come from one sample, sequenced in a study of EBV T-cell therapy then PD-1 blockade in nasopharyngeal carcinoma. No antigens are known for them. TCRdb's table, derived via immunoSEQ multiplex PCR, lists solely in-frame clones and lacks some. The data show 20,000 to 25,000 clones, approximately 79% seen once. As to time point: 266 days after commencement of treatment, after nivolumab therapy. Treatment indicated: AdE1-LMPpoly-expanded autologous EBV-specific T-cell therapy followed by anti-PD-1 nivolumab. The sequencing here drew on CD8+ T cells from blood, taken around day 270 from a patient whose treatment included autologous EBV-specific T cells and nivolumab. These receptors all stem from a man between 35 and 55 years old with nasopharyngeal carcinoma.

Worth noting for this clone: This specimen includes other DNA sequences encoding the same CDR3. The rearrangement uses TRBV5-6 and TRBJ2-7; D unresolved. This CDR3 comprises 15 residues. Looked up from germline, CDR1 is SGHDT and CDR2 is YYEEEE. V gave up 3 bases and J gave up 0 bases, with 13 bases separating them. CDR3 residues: CASSSTPLSSYEQYF. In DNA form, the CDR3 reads TGTGCCAGCAGCTCGACACCCCTAAGCTCCTACGAGCAGTACTTC.

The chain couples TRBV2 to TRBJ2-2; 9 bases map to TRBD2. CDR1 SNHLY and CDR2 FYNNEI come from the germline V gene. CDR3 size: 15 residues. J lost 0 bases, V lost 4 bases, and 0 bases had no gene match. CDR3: CASSGLAANTGELFF. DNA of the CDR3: TGTGCCAGCAGTGGACTAGCGGCGAACACCGGGGAGCTGTTTTTT.

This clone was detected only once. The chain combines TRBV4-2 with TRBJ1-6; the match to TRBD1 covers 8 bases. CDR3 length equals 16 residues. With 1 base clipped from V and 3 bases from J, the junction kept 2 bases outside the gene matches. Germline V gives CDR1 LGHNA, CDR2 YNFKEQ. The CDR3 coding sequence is TGTGCCAGCAGCCAAGCCGGGACAGGCTATAATTCACCCCTCCACTTT. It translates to CASSQAGTGYNSPLHF.

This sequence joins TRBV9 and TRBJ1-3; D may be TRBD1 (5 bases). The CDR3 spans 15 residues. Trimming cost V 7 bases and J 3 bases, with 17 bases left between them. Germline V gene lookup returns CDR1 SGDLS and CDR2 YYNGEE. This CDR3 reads CASGMGERFGNTIYF. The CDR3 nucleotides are TGTGCCAGCGGCATGGGGGAAAGGTTTGGAAACACCATATATTTT.

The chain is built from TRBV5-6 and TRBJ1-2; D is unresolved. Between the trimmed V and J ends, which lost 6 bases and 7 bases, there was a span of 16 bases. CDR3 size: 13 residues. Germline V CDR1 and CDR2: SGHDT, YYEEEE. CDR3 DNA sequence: TGTGCCAGCACCAAACTAGTAACCCGTGGCTACACCTTC. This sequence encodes CASTKLVTRGYTF.

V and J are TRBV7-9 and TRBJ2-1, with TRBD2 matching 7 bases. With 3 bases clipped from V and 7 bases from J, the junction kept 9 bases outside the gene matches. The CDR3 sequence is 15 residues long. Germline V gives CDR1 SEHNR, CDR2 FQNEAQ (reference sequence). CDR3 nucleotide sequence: TGTGCCAGCAGCTTGTTACCAGGGAGGGAGAATGAGCAGTTCTTC. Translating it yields CASSLLPGRENEQFF. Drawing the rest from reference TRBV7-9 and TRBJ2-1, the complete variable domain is DTGVSQNPRHKITKRGQNVTFRCDPISEHNRLYWYRQTLGQGPEFLTYFQNEAQLEKSRLLSDRFSAERPKGSFSTLEIQRTEQGDSAMYLCASSLLPGRENEQFFGPGTRLTVL.

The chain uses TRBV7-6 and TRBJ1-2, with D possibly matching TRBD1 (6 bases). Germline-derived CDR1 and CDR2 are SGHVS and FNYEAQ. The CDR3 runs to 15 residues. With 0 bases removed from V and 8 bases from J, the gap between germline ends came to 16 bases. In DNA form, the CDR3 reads TGTGCCAGCAGCTTAGCGGGGCAGGGGAGTAGCGGCTACACCTTC. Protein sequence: CASSLAGQGSSGYTF.

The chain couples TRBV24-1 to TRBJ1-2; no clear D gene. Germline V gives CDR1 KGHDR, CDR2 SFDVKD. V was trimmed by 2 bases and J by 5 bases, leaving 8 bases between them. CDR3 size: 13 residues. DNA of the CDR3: TGTGCCACCAGTGATTCAGTTTTTTATGGCTACACCTTC. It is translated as CATSDSVFYGYTF.

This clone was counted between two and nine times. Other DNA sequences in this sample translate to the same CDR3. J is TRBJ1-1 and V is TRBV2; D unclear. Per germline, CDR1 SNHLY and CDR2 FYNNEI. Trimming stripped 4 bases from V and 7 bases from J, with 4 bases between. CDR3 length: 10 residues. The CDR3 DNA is TGTGCCAGCAGTGTGGGTGAAGCTTTCTTT. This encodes CASSVGEAFF.

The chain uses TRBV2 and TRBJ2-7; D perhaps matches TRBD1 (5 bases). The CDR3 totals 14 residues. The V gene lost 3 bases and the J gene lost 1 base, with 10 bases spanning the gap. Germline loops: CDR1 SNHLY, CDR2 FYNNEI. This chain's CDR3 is CASSEGQGSYEQYF. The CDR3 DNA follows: TGTGCCAGCAGTGAGGGGCAGGGTTCCTACGAGCAGTACTTC.

The CDR3 nucleotides are TGTGCCCGAGAGGGCGGGACAGGGGACGATGAAAAACTGTTTTTT. It yields the protein CAREGGTGDDEKLFF. V and J are TRBV21-1 and TRBJ1-4; TRBD1 is the table's D call and was not checked against the DNA. TRBV21-1 is labeled a pseudogene. This CDR3 comprises 15 residues.

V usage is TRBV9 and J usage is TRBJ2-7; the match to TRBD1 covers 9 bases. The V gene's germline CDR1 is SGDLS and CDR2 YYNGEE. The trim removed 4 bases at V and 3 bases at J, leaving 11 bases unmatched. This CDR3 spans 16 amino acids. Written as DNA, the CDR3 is TGTGCCAGCAGCTCTAGACAGGGGGGTGACATCTACGAGCAGTACTTC. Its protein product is CASSSRQGGDIYEQYF.

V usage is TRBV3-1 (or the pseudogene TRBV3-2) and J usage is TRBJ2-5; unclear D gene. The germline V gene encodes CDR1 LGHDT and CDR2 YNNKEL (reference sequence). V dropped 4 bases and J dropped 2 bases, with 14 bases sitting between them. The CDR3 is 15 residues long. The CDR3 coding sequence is TGTGCCAGCAGCCTCTCGGCCAGGTCACAAGAGACCCAGTACTTC. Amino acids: CASSLSARSQETQYF.

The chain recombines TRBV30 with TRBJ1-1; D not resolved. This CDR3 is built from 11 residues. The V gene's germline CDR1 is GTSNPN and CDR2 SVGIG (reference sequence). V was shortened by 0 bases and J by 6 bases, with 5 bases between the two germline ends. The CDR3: CAWSVRPEAFF. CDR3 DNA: TGTGCCTGGAGTGTACGGCCTGAAGCTTTCTTT.

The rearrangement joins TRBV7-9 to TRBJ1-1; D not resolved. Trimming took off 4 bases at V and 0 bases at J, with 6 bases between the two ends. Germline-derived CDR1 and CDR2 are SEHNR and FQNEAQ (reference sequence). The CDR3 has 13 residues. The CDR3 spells CASSSVLNTEAFF. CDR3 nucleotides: TGTGCCAGCAGCTCCGTTCTGAACACTGAAGCTTTCTTT.

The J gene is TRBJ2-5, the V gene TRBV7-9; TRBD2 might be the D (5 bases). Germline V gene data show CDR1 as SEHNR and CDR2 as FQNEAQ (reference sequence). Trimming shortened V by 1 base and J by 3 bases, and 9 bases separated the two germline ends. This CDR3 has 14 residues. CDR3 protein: CASSLGGLKETQYF. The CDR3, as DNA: TGTGCCAGCAGCTTAGGCGGACTCAAAGAGACCCAGTACTTC.

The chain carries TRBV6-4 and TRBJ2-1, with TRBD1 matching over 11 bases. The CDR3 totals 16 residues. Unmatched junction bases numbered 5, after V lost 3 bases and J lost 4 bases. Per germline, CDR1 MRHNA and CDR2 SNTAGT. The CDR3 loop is CASSEAGTGGYNEQFF. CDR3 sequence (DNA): TGTGCCAGCAGTGAAGCAGGGACAGGGGGTTACAATGAGCAGTTCTTC.

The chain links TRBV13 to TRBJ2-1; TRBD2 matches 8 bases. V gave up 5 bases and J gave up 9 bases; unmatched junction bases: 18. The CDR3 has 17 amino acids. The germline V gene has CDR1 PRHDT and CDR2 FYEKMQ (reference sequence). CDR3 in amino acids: CASSQGIAGIFLGEQFF. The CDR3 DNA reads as TGTGCCAGCAGCCAAGGGATAGCGGGGATTTTTTTAGGTGAGCAGTTCTTC.

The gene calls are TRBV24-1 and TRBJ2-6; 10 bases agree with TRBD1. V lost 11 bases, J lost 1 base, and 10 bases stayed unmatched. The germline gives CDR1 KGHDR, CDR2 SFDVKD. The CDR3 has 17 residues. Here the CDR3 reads CAIATGQGWSGANVLTF. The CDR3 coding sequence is TGTGCCATCGCTACGGGACAGGGGTGGTCTGGGGCCAACGTCCTGACTTTC.

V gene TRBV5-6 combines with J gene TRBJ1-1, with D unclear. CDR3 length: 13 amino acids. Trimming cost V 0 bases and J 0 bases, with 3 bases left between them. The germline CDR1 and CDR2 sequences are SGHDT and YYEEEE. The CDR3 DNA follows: TGTGCCAGCAGCTTGGCGTTGAACACTGAAGCTTTCTTT. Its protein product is CASSLALNTEAFF.

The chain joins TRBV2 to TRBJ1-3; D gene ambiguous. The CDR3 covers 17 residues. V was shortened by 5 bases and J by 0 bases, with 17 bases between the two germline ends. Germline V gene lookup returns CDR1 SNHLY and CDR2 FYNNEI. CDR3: CASSQRTGNFSGNTIYF. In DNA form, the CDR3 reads TGTGCCAGCAGTCAAAGGACGGGAAATTTCTCTGGAAACACCATATATTTT.

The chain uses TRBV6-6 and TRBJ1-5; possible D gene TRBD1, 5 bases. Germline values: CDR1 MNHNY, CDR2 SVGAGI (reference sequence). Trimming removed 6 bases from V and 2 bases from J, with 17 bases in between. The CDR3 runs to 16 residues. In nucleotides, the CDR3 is TGTGCCAGCAGCCTACTTGGGGCGGTGGGCAATCAGCCCCAGCATTTT. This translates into CASSLLGAVGNQPQHF.

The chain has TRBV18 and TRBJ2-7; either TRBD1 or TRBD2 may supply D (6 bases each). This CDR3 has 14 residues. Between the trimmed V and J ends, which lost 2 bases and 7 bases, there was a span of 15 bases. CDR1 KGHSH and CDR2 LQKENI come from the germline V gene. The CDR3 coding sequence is TGTGCCAGCTCACCAGGGTGGGGGGCAGAGGAGCAGTACTTC. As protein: CASSPGWGAEEQYF.

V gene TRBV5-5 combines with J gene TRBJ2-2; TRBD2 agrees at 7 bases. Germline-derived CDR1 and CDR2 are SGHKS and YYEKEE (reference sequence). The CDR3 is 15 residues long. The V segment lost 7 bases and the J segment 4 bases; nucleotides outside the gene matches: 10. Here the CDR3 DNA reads TGTGCCAGCGGGGCAGGGAGGGGTATCACCGGGGAGCTGTTTTTT. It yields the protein CASGAGRGITGELFF.

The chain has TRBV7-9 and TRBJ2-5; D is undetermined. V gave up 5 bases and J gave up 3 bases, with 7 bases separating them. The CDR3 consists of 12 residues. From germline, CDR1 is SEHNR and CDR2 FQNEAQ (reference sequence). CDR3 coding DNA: TGTGCCAGCAGCCCCCTCGAAGAGACCCAGTACTTC. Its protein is CASSPLEETQYF.